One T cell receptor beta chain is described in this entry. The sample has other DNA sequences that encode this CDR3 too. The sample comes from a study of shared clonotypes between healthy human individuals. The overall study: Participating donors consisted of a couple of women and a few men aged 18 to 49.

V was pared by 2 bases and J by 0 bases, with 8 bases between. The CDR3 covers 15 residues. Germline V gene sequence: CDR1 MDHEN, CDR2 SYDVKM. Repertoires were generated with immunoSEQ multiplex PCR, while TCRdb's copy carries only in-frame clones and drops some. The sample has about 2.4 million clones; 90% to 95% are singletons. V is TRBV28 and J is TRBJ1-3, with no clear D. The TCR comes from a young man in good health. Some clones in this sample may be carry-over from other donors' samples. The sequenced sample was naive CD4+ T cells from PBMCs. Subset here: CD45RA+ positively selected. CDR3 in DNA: TGTGCCAGCAGTTTAGAGGGCCTCTCTGGAAACACCATATATTTT. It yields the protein CASSLEGLSGNTIYF.